Below, 23 T cell receptor beta chains from the same sample are listed, as sequenced in a study of beta chain features in type 1 diabetes. Study conclusions and caveats: A moderate, significant TCRB CDR3 shortening appeared in type 1 diabetes across four CD4+ subsets.

These receptors lack a known antigen. Sequencing targeted expressed TCRB transcripts, as all isolated RNA had been reverse transcribed. Generated by immunoSEQ multiplex PCR, the TCRdb table keeps only in-frame clones and is missing some. The sample has roughly 160,000 clones, about 8.1% seen once. The sequenced material came from central memory CD4+ T cells from blood. These receptors all stem from a woman aged 18-29 years with type 1 diabetes.

Points on this clone: In the same sample, other DNA sequences code for this CDR3. V is TRBV6-5 and J is TRBJ1-1; 7 nucleotides align to TRBD1. Germline V gives CDR1 MNHEY, CDR2 SVGAGI. The CDR3 covers 15 residues. Trimming at V came to 5 bases and at J to 1 base, leaving 7 bases not matched to a gene. The CDR3 region has the DNA TGTGCCAGCAGTCGACAGGGCGGTGGGAACACTGAAGCTTTCTTT. Translated, it gives CASSRQGGGNTEAFF.

This clone was seen only a few times. Different DNA sequences within this sample yield the same CDR3. V and J are TRBV2 and TRBJ2-3; D is uncertain. Trimming left V 2 bases short and J 6 bases short, with 6 bases between. CDR3 size: 12 residues. Germline V gene sequence: CDR1 SNHLY, CDR2 FYNNEI. The CDR3: CASSELEDTQYF. CDR3 sequence (DNA): TGTGCCAGCAGTGAATTGGAGGATACGCAGTATTTT. Together with reference TRBV2 and TRBJ2-3, the CDR3 gives the full variable domain: EPEVTQTPSHQVTQMGQEVILRCVPISNHLYFYWYRQILGQKVEFLVSFYNNEISEKSEIFDDQFSVERPDGSNFTLKIRSTKLEDSAMYFCASSELEDTQYFGPGTRLTVL.

The chain is built from TRBV6-5 and TRBJ2-3, with TRBD2 as a possible D gene (5 bases). Per the germline V gene, CDR1 is MNHEY and CDR2 is SVGAGI. This CDR3 spans 12 amino acids. With 7 bases removed from V and 5 bases from J, the gap between germline ends came to 10 bases. CDR3 sequence: CASTEGRDTQYF. The CDR3 DNA reads TGTGCCAGCACCGAAGGGAGAGATACGCAGTATTTT.

The genes are TRBV5-5 and TRBJ2-5; D is perhaps TRBD2 (5 bases). V gave up 1 base and J gave up 1 base, with 11 bases separating them. The CDR3 runs to 15 residues. Germline loops: CDR1 SGHKS, CDR2 YYEKEE (reference sequence). CDR3 DNA: TGTGCCAGCAGCTTGAGAGGGTCAGCCCAAGAGACCCAGTACTTC. Protein product: CASSLRGSAQETQYF.

The chain couples TRBV7-2 to TRBJ1-2; the match to TRBD1 covers 7 bases. V dropped 10 bases and J dropped 7; count of bases not matched to a gene: 9. The CDR3 has 12 amino acids. The germline gives CDR1 SGHTA, CDR2 FQGNSA. The CDR3 DNA reads as TGTGCCACCCAAACAGGGGTAGGTGGCTACACCTTC. This sequence encodes CATQTGVGGYTF.

With regard to this clone: At one boundary the junction diverges from the germline segment, which might be a read error. V gene TRBV20-1 combines with J gene TRBJ2-2, with no clear D. CDR3 length: 11 residues. Germline values: CDR1 DFQATT, CDR2 SNEGSKA (reference sequence). The CDR3 sequence is CSARDGGELFF. The DNA for the CDR3 is TGCAGTGCCAGAGACGGTGGGGAGCTGTTTTTT.

The gene calls are TRBV5-6 and TRBJ2-5; no firm D call. The CDR3 runs to 14 residues. With 4 bases removed from V and 7 bases from J, the gap between germline ends came to 17 bases. Germline V gene lookup returns CDR1 SGHDT and CDR2 YYEEEE. CDR3 DNA sequence: TGTGCCAGCAGCATGTGGCCTCCCGGCGGGACCCAGTACTTC. Protein: CASSMWPPGGTQYF.

The chain recombines TRBV5-1 with TRBJ2-3; no firm D call. V was shortened by 3 bases and J by 0 bases, with 8 bases between the two germline ends. CDR3 length: 14 amino acids. The germline V gene encodes CDR1 SGHRS and CDR2 YFSETQ. CDR3 protein: CASSSLTSTDTQYF. The CDR3 DNA follows: TGCGCCAGCAGCTCCTTGACTAGCACAGATACGCAGTATTTT.

This clone occurred a few times. The V call is TRBV18, the J call TRBJ2-1; tentatively, D is TRBD2 (5 bases). Trimming removed 3 bases at V and 9 bases at J, with 12 bases between. The CDR3 loop spans 13 amino acids. In germline, CDR1 is KGHSH, CDR2 LQKENI. The CDR3 loop is CASSPGPEGEQFF. Written as DNA, the CDR3 is TGTGCCAGCTCACCCGGGCCTGAGGGTGAGCAGTTCTTC.

This clone showed up just a few times. The J gene is TRBJ2-1, the V gene TRBV11-3; 9 nucleotides agree with TRBD2. The J segment lost 9 bases and the V segment lost 5 bases, leaving 11 bases of the junction unmatched. This CDR3 contains 15 residues. Germline CDR1 reads SGHNT; CDR2 reads YENEEA. Here the CDR3 reads CASSAMGGRASEQFF. DNA for the CDR3: TGTGCCAGCAGCGCCATGGGCGGGAGGGCCAGTGAGCAGTTCTTC.

A few counts support this clone. The chain recombines TRBV15 with TRBJ1-1; no definite D call. V shed 4 bases and J shed 4 bases, with 13 bases lying between them. The germline CDR1 and CDR2 sequences are LNHNV and YYDKDF (reference sequence). This CDR3 is 14 amino acids long. The chain's CDR3 is CATSKEGRSTEAFF. The DNA for the CDR3 is TGTGCCACCAGCAAAGAGGGTCGGAGCACTGAAGCTTTCTTT.

The gene calls are TRBV1 and TRBJ2-1; no DNA check was done on the table's D call, TRBD1. TRBV1 is designated a pseudogene. This CDR3 is 15 amino acids long. CDR3 protein: CTSSHGQGNYNEQFF. The CDR3 nucleotides read TGCACCAGCAGCCACGGACAGGGGAACTACAATGAGCAGTTCTTC.

This clone has just a few counts. CDR3 loop: CASSLAVYSSYNEQFF. CDR3 in DNA: TGTGCCAGCAGCTTAGCGGTTTACAGCTCCTACAATGAGCAGTTCTTC. The chain recombines TRBV7-8 with TRBJ2-1; D not resolved. V lost 0 bases and J lost 0, with 9 bases in between. CDR3 length equals 16 residues. The V gene's germline CDR1 is SGHVS and CDR2 FQNEAQ.

This clone has a handful of counts. V and J are TRBV4-3 and TRBJ1-2; no reliable D call. This CDR3 contains 13 residues. The germline V gene has CDR1 LGHNA and CDR2 YSLEER. V lost 2 bases to trimming and J lost 1 base, with 5 bases between them. The CDR3 DNA is TGCGCCAGCAGCCAACAGGTTAACTATGGCTACACCTTC. It encodes CASSQQVNYGYTF.

This clone turned up a few times. The chain joins TRBV18 to TRBJ1-6; D is undetermined. From germline, CDR1 is KGHSH and CDR2 LQKENI. This CDR3 contains 12 residues. V lost 2 bases and J 10 bases, leaving 6 bases between the germline ends. The CDR3, as DNA: TGTGCCAGCTCACCAGACATCTCACCCCTCCACTTT. This translates into CASSPDISPLHF. The entire variable domain, with the rest obtained from reference TRBV18 and TRBJ1-6, is as follows: NAGVMQNPRHLVRRRGQEARLRCSPMKGHSHVYWYRQLPEEGLKFMVYLQKENIIDESGMPKERFSAEFPKEGPSILRIQQVVRGDSAAYFCASSPDISPLHFGNGTRLTVT.

This chain joins TRBV19 and TRBJ2-7; 7 nucleotides agree with TRBD2. This CDR3 has 13 residues. With 5 bases clipped from V and 4 bases from J, the junction kept 5 bases outside the gene matches. Germline lookup yields CDR1 LNHDA and CDR2 SQIVND (reference sequence). The CDR3 reads CASSLGGSYEQYF. CDR3 DNA: TGTGCCAGTAGTCTCGGGGGGTCATACGAGCAGTACTTC.

The chain uses TRBV10-3 and TRBJ2-7; D may be TRBD1 (5 bases). Trimming shortened V by 6 bases and J by 3 bases, and 9 bases separated the two germline ends. The CDR3 has 12 amino acids. CDR1 and CDR2 (germline): ENHRY, SYGVKD. CDR3 sequence reads: CAIRDRSYEQYF. The CDR3 bases are TGTGCCATCAGAGACAGAAGCTACGAGCAGTACTTC.

The J gene is TRBJ2-7, the V gene TRBV18; D is possibly TRBD2 (5 bases). V was shortened by 4 bases and J by 2 bases, with 15 bases between the two germline ends. CDR1 and CDR2 (germline): KGHSH, LQKENI. This CDR3 spans 15 amino acids. The CDR3, as DNA: TGTGCCAGCTCACTTACCGGGCCCGGGGCCTACGAGCAGTACTTC. Its protein product is CASSLTGPGAYEQYF.

This clone has only a few counts. V usage is TRBV9 and J usage is TRBJ2-6, with 9 bases matching TRBD2. Germline V gene sequence: CDR1 SGDLS, CDR2 YYNGEE. The CDR3 runs 18 residues. V gave up 0 bases and J gave up 0 bases; unmatched junction bases: 4. For the CDR3, the DNA is TGTGCCAGCAGCGTAGATCTAGCGGGATACTCTGGGGCCAACGTCCTGACTTTC. Protein product: CASSVDLAGYSGANVLTF.

This clone turned up a few times. CDR3: CASSTDRLGSPLHF. The CDR3 DNA is TGTGCCAGCTCAACAGACAGGCTGGGTTCACCCCTCCACTTT. V gene TRBV18 combines with J gene TRBJ1-6, with D possibly being TRBD1 (6 bases). The V end lost 5 bases, the J end lost 9 bases, and 14 bases lay between the germline ends. Germline V lookup: CDR1 KGHSH, CDR2 LQKENI. The CDR3 contains 14 residues.

The rearrangement joins TRBV20-1 to TRBJ2-3; TRBD1 aligns across 8 bases. The CDR3 consists of 10 residues. The V segment lost 6 bases and the J segment 12 bases; nucleotides outside the gene matches: 5. Germline CDR1 DFQATT, CDR2 SNEGSKA (reference sequence). Here the CDR3 DNA reads TGCAGTGCCCGACAGGGGTTCCAGTATTTT. This encodes CSARQGFQYF.

The rearrangement uses TRBV2 and TRBJ1-1, with D possibly matching TRBD1 (6 bases). The germline V gene has CDR1 SNHLY and CDR2 FYNNEI. The CDR3 runs to 15 residues. V lost 7 bases to trimming and J lost 2 bases, with 17 bases between them. CDR3 nucleotides: TGTGCCAGCAATGGGGTGGCAGGGGTAAACACTGAAGCTTTCTTT. Translating gives CASNGVAGVNTEAFF.

The chain joins TRBV10-2 to TRBJ1-1; D is possibly TRBD1 (6 bases). Trimming shortened V by 7 bases and J by 5 bases, and 11 bases separated the two germline ends. The CDR3 length is 12 residues. CDR1 is WSHSY, CDR2 SAAADI, per germline. The CDR3 DNA is TGCGCCAGCAATTTCAGGGGTACTGAAGCTTTCTTT. Its protein product is CASNFRGTEAFF.